These T cell receptor beta chains were read from a single sample in a study of control samples from healthy donors and cancer patients. Repertoires were generated with immunoSEQ multiplex PCR, while TCRdb's copy carries only in-frame clones and drops some. The repertoire holds 130,000 or so clones, with approximately 94% as singletons. The sequencing input was blood. All receptors come from a man aged 35 to 55 in good health. Both conserved end residues are part of each CDR3. The order of the fields is V gene, D gene, clone size, J gene, CDR3 protein, CDR3 DNA. A D gene is named only where the DNA matches it firmly. Expanded clones are given a class, and other clones once, few, many or no size at all.

TRBV10-3	NA	once	TRBJ1-2	CAGGAGGKGYGYTF	TGTGCCGGAGGAGCGGGGGGCAAGGGCTATGGCTACACCTTC
TRBV6-4	TRBD2	NA	TRBJ2-1	CASSDGSGGANEQFF	TGTGCCAGCAGTGACGGTAGCGGGGGGGCCAATGAGCAGTTCTTC
TRBV27	TRBD2	NA	TRBJ2-2	CASSLSPSGGASGELFF	TGTGCCAGCAGTTTATCCCCTAGCGGGGGGGCGAGCGGGGAGCTGTTTTTT
TRBV20-1	NA	NA	TRBJ1-2	CSARADYGYTF	TGCAGTGCTAGAGCGGACTATGGCTACACCTTC
TRBV7-8	NA	NA	TRBJ1-3	CASSRIPGFSGNTIYF	TGTGCCAGCAGCCGTATTCCGGGGTTTTCTGGAAACACCATATATTTT
TRBV4-2	NA	NA	TRBJ2-2	CASQGSDTGELFF	TGTGCCAGCCAGGGCTCCGACACCGGGGAGCTGTTTTTT
TRBV24-1	NA	once	TRBJ2-1	CATQAGPTYNEQFF	TGTGCCACCCAAGCGGGTCCTACCTACAATGAGCAGTTCTTC
TRBV24-1	NA	NA	TRBJ2-1	CATSVGWKNEQFF	TGTGCCACCAGTGTGGGTTGGAAGAATGAGCAGTTCTTC
TRBV6-5	TRBD1	NA	TRBJ2-1	CASSYSSGTADNEQFF	TGTGCCAGCAGTTACTCCAGTGGGACAGCGGACAATGAGCAGTTCTTC
TRBV2	NA	NA	TRBJ1-6	CASSESGINSPLHF	TGTGCCAGCAGTGAATCCGGGATTAATTCACCCCTCCACTTT
TRBV5-6	NA	NA	TRBJ1-4	CASSLSWTDSAF	TGTGCCAGCAGCTTATCTTGGACGGACAGCGCATTT
TRBV4-3	NA	NA	TRBJ2-1	CASSQDDASSYNEQFF	TGCGCCAGCAGCCAAGATGACGCGAGCTCCTACAATGAGCAGTTCTTC
TRBV10-1	TRBD1	NA	TRBJ1-1	CASSGDRLNTEAFF	TGCGCCAGCAGCGGGGACAGGTTGAACACTGAAGCTTTCTTT
TRBV2	NA	NA	TRBJ2-1	CASSRDRSSYNEQFF	TGTGCCAGCAGCCGTGACAGGAGCTCCTACAATGAGCAGTTCTTC
TRBV18	NA	NA	TRBJ1-6	CASSLSTLDGSYNSPLHF	TGTGCCAGCTCACTCTCAACGCTGGACGGTTCCTATAATTCACCCCTCCACTTT